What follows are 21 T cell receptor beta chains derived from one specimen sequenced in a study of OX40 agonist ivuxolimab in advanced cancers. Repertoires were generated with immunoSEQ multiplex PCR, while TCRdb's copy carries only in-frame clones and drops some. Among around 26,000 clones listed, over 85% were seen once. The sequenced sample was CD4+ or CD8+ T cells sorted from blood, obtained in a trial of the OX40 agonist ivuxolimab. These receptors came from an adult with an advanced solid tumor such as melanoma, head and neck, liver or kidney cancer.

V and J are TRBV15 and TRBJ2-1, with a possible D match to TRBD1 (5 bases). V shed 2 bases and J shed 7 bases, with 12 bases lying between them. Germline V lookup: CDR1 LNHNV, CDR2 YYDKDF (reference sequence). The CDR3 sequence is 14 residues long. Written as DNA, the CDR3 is TGTGCCACCAGCAGACTAGGGGATGGTAATGAGCAGTTCTTC. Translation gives CATSRLGDGNEQFF.

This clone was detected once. The CDR3 sequence: CASSQGRGTEAFF. The CDR3 coding sequence is TGCGCCAGCAGCCAAGGGCGGGGGACCGAAGCTTTCTTT. The genes are TRBV4-3 and TRBJ1-1, with D possibly TRBD1 on 5 matching bases. V lost 1 base and J lost 8, with 11 bases in between. The CDR3 runs to 13 residues. Germline assignment: CDR1 LGHNA and CDR2 YSLEER.

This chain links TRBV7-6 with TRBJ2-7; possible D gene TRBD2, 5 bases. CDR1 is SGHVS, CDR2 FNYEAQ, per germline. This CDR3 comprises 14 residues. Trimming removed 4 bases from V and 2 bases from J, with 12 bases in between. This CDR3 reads CASSSSSGPYEQYF. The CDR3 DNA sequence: TGTGCCAGCAGCTCAAGCAGCGGCCCCTACGAGCAGTACTTC.

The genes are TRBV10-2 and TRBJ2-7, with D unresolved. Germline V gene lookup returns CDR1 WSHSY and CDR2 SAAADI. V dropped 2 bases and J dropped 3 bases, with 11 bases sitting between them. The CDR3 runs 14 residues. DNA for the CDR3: TGCGCCAGCAGTGAGGCTCACTGGGGCTACGAGCAGTACTTC. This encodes CASSEAHWGYEQYF.

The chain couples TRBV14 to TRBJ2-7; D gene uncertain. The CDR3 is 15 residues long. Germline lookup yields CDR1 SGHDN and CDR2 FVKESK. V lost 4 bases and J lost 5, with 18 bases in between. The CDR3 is CASSLQAGVVNEQYF. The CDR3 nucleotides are TGTGCCAGCAGCCTCCAAGCAGGAGTAGTGAACGAGCAGTACTTC. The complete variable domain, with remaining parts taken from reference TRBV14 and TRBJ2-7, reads EAGVTQFPSHSVIEKGQTVTLRCDPISGHDNLYWYRRVMGKEIKFLLHFVKESKQDESGMPNNRFLAERTGGTYSTLKVQPAELEDSGVYFCASSLQAGVVNEQYFGPGTRLTVT.

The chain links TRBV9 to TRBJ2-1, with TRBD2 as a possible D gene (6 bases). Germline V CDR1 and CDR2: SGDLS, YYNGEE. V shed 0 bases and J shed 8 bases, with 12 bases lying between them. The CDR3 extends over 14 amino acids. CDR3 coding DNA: TGTGCCAGCAGCGTAGGAGGAGGGTCAGATGAGCAGTTCTTC. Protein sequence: CASSVGGGSDEQFF.

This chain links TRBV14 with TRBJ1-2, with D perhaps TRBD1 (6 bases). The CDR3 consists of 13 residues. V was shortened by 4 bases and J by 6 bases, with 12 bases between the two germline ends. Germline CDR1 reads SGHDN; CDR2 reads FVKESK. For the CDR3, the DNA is TGTGCCAGCAGCCTCGGGGGCGCGGATGGCTACACCTTC. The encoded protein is CASSLGGADGYTF.

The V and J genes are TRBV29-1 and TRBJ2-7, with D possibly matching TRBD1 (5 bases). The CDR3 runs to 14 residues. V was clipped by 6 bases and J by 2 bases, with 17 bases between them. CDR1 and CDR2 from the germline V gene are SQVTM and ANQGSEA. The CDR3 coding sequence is TGCAGCGTGTCAGAATCAGGGTATCCCTACGAGCAGTACTTC. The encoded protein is CSVSESGYPYEQYF.

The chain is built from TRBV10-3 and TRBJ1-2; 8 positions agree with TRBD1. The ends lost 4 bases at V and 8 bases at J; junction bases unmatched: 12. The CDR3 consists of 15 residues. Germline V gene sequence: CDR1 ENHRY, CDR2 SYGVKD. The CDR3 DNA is TGTGCCATCAGTGCGACAGGGGAGGGGTCACAAGGCTACACCTTC. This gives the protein CAISATGEGSQGYTF.

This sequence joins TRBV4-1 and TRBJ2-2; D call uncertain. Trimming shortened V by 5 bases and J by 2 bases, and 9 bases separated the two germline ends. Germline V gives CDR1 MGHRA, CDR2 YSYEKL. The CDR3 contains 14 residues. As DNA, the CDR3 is TGCGCCAGCAGCACTTGGCTCAACACCGGGGAGCTGTTTTTT. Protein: CASSTWLNTGELFF.

The chain's CDR3 is CASSQGRQESAYYGYTF. The DNA of the CDR3 is TGCGCCAGCAGCCAAGGAAGACAGGAATCCGCATACTATGGCTACACCTTC. The V gene is TRBV4-3, the J gene TRBJ1-2, with D possibly matching TRBD1 (6 bases). This CDR3 contains 17 residues. With 1 base removed from V and 3 bases from J, the gap between germline ends came to 18 bases. Per germline, CDR1 LGHNA and CDR2 YSLEER.

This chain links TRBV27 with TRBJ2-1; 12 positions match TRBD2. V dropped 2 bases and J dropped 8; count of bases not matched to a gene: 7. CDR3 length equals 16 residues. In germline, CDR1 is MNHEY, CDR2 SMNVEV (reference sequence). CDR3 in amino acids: CASSLVGLAGSDEQFF. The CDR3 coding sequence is TGTGCCAGCAGTTTAGTCGGACTAGCGGGATCCGATGAGCAGTTCTTC.

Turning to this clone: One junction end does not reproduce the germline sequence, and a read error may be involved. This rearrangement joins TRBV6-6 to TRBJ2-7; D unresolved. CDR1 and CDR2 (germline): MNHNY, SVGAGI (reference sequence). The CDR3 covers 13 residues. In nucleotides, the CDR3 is TGTGCCACCAGTTACTATTTCTCCTACGAGCAGTACTTC. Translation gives CATSYYFSYEQYF.

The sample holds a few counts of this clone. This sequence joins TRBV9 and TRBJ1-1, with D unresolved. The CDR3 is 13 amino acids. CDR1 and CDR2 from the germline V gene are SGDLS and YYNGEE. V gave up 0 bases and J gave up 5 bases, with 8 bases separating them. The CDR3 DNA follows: TGTGCCAGCAGCGTAGATGTGGGGACTGAAGCTTTCTTT. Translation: CASSVDVGTEAFF.

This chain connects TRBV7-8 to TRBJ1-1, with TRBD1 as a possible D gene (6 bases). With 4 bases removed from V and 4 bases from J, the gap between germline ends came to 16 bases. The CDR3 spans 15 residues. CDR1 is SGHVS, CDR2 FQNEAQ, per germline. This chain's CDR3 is CASSSESRGITEAFF. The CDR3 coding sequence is TGTGCCAGCAGCTCTGAAAGCAGGGGCATCACTGAAGCTTTCTTT.

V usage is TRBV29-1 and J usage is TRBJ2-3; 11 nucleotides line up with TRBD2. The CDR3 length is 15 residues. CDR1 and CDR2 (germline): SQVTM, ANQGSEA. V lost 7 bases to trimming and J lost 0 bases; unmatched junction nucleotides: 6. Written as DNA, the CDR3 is TGCAGCGCTACCAGACTAGCGGGGAGCACAGATACGCAGTATTTT. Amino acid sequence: CSATRLAGSTDTQYF.

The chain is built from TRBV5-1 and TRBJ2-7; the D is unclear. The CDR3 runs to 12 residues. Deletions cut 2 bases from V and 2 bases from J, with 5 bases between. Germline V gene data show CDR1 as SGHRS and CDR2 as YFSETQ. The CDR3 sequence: CASSFNPYEQYF. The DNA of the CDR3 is TGCGCCAGCAGCTTTAATCCCTACGAGCAGTACTTC. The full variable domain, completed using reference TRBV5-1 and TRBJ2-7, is KAGVTQTPRYLIKTRGQQVTLSCSPISGHRSVSWYQQTPGQGLQFLFEYFSETQRNKGNFPGRFSGRQFSNSRSEMNVSTLELGDSALYLCASSFNPYEQYFGPGTRLTVT.

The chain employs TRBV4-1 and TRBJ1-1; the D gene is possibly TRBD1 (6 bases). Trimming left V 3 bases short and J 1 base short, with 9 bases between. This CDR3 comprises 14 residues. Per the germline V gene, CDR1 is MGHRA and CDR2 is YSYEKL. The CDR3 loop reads CASSQDRRNTEAFF. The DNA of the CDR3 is TGCGCCAGCAGCCAGGACAGACGGAACACTGAAGCTTTCTTT.

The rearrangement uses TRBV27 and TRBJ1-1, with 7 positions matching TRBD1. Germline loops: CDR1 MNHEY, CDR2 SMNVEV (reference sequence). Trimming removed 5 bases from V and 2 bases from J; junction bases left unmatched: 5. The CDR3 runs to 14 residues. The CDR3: CASSPRQGNTEAFF. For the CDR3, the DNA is TGTGCCAGCAGTCCCCGACAGGGAAACACTGAAGCTTTCTTT.

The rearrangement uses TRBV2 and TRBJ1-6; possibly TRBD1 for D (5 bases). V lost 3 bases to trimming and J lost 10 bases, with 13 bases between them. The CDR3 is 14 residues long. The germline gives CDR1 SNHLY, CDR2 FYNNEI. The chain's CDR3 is CASSEEVTGSPLHF. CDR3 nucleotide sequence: TGTGCCAGCAGTGAGGAGGTTACAGGCTCACCCCTCCACTTT. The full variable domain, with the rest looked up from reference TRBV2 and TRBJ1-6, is EPEVTQTPSHQVTQMGQEVILRCVPISNHLYFYWYRQILGQKVEFLVSFYNNEISEKSEIFDDQFSVERPDGSNFTLKIRSTKLEDSAMYFCASSEEVTGSPLHFGNGTRLTVT.

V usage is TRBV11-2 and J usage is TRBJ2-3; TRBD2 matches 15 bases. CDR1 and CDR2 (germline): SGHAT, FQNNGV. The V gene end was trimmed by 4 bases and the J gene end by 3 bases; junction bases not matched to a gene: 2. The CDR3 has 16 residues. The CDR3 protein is CASSSGLAGGTDTQYF. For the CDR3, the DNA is TGTGCCAGCAGCTCGGGACTAGCGGGGGGAACAGATACGCAGTATTTT.